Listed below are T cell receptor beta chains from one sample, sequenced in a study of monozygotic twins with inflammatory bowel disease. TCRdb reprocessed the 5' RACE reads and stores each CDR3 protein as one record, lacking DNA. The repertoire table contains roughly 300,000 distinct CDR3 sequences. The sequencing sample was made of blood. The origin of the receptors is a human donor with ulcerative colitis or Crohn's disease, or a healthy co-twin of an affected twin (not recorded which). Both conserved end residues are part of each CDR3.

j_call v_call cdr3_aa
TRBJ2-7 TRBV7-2 CASSERYEQYF
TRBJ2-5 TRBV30 CAWSPRETQYF
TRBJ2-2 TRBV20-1 CSARASATGELFF
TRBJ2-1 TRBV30 CAAEDYNEQFF
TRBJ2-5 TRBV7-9 CASSPSGGSGSGETQYF
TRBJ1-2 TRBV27 CASSPLRGGGYTF
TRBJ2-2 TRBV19 CASIRVGTGELFF
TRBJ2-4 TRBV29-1 CSGGQENIQYF
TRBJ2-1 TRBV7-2 CASSLVWDSYNEQFF
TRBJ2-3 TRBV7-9 CASSFGSADTQYF
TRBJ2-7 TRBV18 CASSPRREYEQYF
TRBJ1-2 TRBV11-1 CASSFNRVSNYGYTF
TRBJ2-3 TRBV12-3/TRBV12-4 CASSLVGGRVGPQYF
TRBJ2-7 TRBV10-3 CAISGFGEEQYF
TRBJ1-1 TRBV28 CASSLGQGKEAFF
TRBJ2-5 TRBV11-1 CASSETAKWGARRETQYF
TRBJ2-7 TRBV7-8 CASMLQPTTYEQYF
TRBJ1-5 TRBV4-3 CASSPSAGGSNQPQHF
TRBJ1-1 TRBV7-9 CASSSGTGWTEAFF
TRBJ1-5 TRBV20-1 CSARDVDQPQHF
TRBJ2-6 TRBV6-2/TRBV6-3 CASTPPTSGANVLTF
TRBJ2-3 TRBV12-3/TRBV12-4 CASSLIYTQYF
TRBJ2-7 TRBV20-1 CSANSDDSYEQYF
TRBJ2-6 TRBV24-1 CAISDPLGANVLTF
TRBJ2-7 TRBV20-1 CSASVSYEQYF
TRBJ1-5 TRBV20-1 CSAWDSYQPQHF
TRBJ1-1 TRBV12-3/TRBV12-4 CASSLWGGRNTEAFF
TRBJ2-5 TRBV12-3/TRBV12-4 CASRRGQGAAQETQYF
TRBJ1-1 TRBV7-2 CASTPGGFSGNTEAFF
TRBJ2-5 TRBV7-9 CASSLRVAAKETQYF
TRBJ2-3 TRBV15 CATSRGQGDTDTQYF
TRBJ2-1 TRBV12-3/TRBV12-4 CASSRGSSGPNEQFF
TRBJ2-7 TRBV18 CASSPGQGPGTYDEQYF
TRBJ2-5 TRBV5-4 CASSLQQGAQETQYF
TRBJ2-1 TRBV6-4 CASSAQGGSYNEQFF
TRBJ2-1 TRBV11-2 CASSLVPMGTKTSYNEQFF
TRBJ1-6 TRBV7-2 CASSLVGANSPLHF
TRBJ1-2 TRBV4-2 CASSQGILGGYTF
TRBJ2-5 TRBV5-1 CASSSNAQETQYF
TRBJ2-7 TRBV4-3 CASSHGTAAYEQYF